This T cell receptor (beta chain) originates from a study of graft-versus-host responses after intestinal transplantation. On the study more broadly: All recipients were transplanted with multivisceral, liver-intestinal, or isolated intestinal grafts. For two to three years after anti-thymocyte globulin induction, all recipients took tacrolimus and steroids. Notes on the study in general: HvG clone declines early post-transplant were associated with peak circulating GvH levels.

V was pared by 5 bases and J by 2 bases, with 7 bases between. CDR3 length: 12 amino acids. The V gene's germline CDR1 is SGHRS and CDR2 YFSETQ. Notes on this clone: The antigen is not known.

Generated by immunoSEQ multiplex PCR, the TCRdb table keeps only in-frame clones and is missing some. The repertoire consists of 55,000 to 80,000 clones, with over 90% occurring once and the leading ten covering about 1.7%. The starting material was unstimulated CD8+ T cells sorted from spleen or lymph node cells, obtained before transplant. This clonotype originated in a human donor who was the organ donor for an intestinal transplant. The genes are TRBV5-1 and TRBJ1-2; D not resolved. This CDR3 is CASRGANYGYTF. For the CDR3, the DNA is TGCGCCAGCAGGGGAGCCAACTATGGCTACACCTTC.